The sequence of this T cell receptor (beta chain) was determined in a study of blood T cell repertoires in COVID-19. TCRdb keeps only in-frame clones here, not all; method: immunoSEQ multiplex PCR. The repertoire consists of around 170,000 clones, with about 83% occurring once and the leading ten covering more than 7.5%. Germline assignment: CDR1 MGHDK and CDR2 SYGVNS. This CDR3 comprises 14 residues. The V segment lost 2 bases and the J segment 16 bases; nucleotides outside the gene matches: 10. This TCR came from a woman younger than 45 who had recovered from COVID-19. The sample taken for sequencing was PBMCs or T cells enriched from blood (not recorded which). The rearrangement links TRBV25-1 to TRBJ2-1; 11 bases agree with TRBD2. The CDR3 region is CASSEPTSGSINFF. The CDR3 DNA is TGTGCCAGCAGTGAACCTACTAGCGGGAGTATAAATTTCTTC.